The following is a T cell receptor (beta chain) sequence with its context. Its specificity is unknown. V was trimmed by 1 base and J by 6 bases, leaving 15 bases between them. This CDR3 has 15 amino acids. Germline V CDR1 and CDR2: LNHDA, SQIVND (reference sequence). Recipients received nonmyeloablative bone marrow transplants from related graft donors, with transient mixed chimerism. This specimen belongs to a study of Tregs in tolerant kidney transplant recipients. Findings of the study overall: The small number of patients limits these findings pending further validation. Tregs expanded with activated donor B cells seemed most donor-specific. Tolerant patients' donor-specific Tregs expanded beyond overall Tregs, suggesting antigen-driven growth.

The assay was immunoSEQ multiplex PCR, and TCRdb's table has in-frame clones only and misses some. The data contain about 64,000 clones, approximately 89% of them singletons. The V gene is TRBV19, the J gene TRBJ1-2; the D gene is possibly TRBD1 (5 bases). The specimen comprised CD4+ T cells from blood (PBMCs), sampled 6 months after the transplant. This sequence originates from a human patient who received a combined kidney and bone marrow transplant. Some T cells may possibly be graft donor cells. CDR3 nucleotide sequence: TGTGCCAGTAGTATAGGGGGTAAGGGGCGACATGGCTACACCTTC. This codes for CASSIGGKGRHGYTF. The whole variable domain, remainder taken from reference TRBV19 and TRBJ1-2, is DGGITQSPKYLFRKEGQNVTLSCEQNLNHDAMYWYRQDPGQGLRLIYYSQIVNDFQKGDIAEGYSVSREKKESFPLTVTSAQKNPTAFYLCASSIGGKGRHGYTFGSGTRLTVV.